What follows is one TCR beta chain and its context. Its antigen is not identified. The data are from a study of OX40 agonist ivuxolimab in advanced cancers. Across the study: Antecedent anti-PD-1, anti-PD-L1 or anti-CTLA-4 therapy was permissible, with 35% to 40% having received some.

Produced via immunoSEQ multiplex PCR; TCRdb's table is partial and in-frame only. The top ten clones hold about 0.17% of a sample with over 90,000 clones, roughly 94% of them seen once. The ends lost 4 bases at V and 5 bases at J; junction bases unmatched: 5. The CDR3 length is 15 residues. The germline V gene encodes CDR1 SGHDN and CDR2 FVKESK. Findings and limits, study-wide: The authors did not determine the antigen specificity of the expanded peripheral T cells.

This sample comprised CD4+ or CD8+ T cells sorted from blood, obtained in a trial of the OX40 agonist ivuxolimab. The sequence was collected from an adult with an advanced solid tumor such as melanoma, head and neck, liver or kidney cancer. This chain links TRBV14 with TRBJ2-5; 12 nucleotides line up with TRBD2. CDR3 protein: CASSLRLAGVETQYF. CDR3 sequence (DNA): TGTGCCAGCAGCCTCCGACTAGCGGGGGTGGAGACCCAGTACTTC. The whole variable domain, remainder taken from reference TRBV14 and TRBJ2-5, is EAGVTQFPSHSVIEKGQTVTLRCDPISGHDNLYWYRRVMGKEIKFLLHFVKESKQDESGMPNNRFLAERTGGTYSTLKVQPAELEDSGVYFCASSLRLAGVETQYFGPGTRLLVL.